This T cell receptor beta chain is drawn from a study of cytomegalovirus exposure and HLA in healthy donors. Researchers ran the PCR with 60 Vbeta and 13 Jbeta primers. The protocol was immunoSEQ multiplex PCR, while the TCRdb copy is restricted to in-frame clones and leaves out a portion. The table records 150,000 to 200,000 clones, around 84% of them present only once. This receptor was identified in a male donor in good health and CMV-seropositive. Sequencing was performed on PBMCs.

The CDR3 DNA reads as TGCGCCAGCAGCTCAAATAGCGGGGGAGCAGAGACCCAGTACTTC. This translates into CASSSNSGGAETQYF. The chain is built from TRBV5-1 and TRBJ2-5, with 9 nucleotides matching TRBD2. Germline V gene lookup returns CDR1 SGHRS and CDR2 YFSETQ. The CDR3 loop spans 15 amino acids. The V segment lost 3 bases and the J segment 4 bases; nucleotides outside the gene matches: 7.